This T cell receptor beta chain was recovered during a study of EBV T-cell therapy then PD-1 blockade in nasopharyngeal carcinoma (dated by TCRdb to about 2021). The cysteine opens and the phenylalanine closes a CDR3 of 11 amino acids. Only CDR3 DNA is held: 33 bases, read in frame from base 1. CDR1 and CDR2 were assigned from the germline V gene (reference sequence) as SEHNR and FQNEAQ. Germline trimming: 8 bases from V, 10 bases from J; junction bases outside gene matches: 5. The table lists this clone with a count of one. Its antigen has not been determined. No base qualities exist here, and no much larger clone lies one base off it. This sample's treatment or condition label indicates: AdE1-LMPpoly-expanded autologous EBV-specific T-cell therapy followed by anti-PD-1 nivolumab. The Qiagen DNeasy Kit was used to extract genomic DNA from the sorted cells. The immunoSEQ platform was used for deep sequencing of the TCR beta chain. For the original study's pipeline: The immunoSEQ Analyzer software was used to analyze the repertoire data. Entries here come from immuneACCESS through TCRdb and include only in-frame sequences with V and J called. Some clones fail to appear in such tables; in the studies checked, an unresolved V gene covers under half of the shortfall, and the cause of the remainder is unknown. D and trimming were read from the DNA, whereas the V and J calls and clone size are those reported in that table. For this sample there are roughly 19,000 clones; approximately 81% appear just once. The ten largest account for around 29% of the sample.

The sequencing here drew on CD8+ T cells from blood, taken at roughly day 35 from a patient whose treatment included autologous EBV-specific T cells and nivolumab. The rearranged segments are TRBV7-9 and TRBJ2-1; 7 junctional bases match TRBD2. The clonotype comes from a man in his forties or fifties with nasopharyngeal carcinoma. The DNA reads TGTGCCAGCTCCCTGGGGGGGGAGCAGTTCTTC. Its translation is CASSLGGEQFF. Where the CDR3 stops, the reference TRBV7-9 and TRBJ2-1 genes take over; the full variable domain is DTGVSQNPRHKITKRGQNVTFRCDPISEHNRLYWYRQTLGQGPEFLTYFQNEAQLEKSRLLSDRFSAERPKGSFSTLEIQRTEQGDSAMYLCASSLGGEQFFGPGTRLTVL.